This TCR beta chain was obtained from a study of cytomegalovirus exposure and HLA in healthy donors. Researchers ran the PCR with 60 Vbeta and 13 Jbeta primers. Here immunoSEQ multiplex PCR was the method, and the copy in TCRdb shows in-frame clones only, minus some. The repertoire includes about 160,000 clones, 55% to 75% of them detected once, and about 7.1% sits in the top ten. In this sample, this clone turned up a few times. The CDR3 has 12 residues. V was cut by 5 bases and J by 10 bases, with 14 bases left in between. Germline V gives CDR1 MDHEN, CDR2 SYDVKM. The chain combines TRBV28 with TRBJ1-1, with D possibly TRBD1 on 6 matching bases. This receptor was identified in a woman between 55 and 75 years old in good health and CMV-seropositive. The sample comprised PBMCs. In nucleotides, the CDR3 is TGTGCCAGCAGTATCGCCCAGGGGAGAGCTTTCTTT. It translates to CASSIAQGRAFF.